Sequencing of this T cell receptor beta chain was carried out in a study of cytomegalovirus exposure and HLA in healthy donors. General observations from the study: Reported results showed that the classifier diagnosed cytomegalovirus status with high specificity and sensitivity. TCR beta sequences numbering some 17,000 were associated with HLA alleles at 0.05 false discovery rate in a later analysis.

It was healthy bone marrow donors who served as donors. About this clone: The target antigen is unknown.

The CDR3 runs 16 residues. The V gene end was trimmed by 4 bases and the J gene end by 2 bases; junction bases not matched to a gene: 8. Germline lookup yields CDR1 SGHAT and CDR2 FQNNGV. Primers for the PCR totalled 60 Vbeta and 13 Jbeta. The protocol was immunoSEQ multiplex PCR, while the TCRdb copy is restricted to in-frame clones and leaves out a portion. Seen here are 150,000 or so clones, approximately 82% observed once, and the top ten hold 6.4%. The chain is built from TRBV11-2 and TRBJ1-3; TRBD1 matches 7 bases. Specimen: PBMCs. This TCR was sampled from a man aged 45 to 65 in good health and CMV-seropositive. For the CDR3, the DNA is TGTGCCAGCAGCTCAGGGGGGAATTCGGCTGGAAACACCATATATTTT. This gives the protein CASSSGGNSAGNTIYF. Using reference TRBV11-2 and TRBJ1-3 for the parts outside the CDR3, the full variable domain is EAGVAQSPRYKIIEKRQSVAFWCNPISGHATLYWYQQILGQGPKLLIQFQNNGVVDDSQLPKDRFSAERLKGVDSTLKIQPAKLEDSAVYLCASSSGGNSAGNTIYFGEGSWLTVV.